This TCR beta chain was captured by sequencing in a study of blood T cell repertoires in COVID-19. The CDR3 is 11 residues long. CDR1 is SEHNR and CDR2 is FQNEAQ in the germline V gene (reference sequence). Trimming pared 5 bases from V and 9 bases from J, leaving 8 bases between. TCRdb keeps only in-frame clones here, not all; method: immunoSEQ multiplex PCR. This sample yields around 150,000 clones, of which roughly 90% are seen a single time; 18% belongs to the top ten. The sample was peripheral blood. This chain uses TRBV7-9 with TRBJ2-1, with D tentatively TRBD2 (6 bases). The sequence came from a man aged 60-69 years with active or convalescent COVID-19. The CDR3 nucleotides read TGTGCCAGCAGCGTTAGCGGTGAGCAGTTCTTC. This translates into CASSVSGEQFF.